There are many counts of the clone carrying this TCR beta chain. Time point specified: patch test 1, 2 weeks after DPC sensitization. Treatment described: therapeutic diphenylcyclopropenone sensitization with weekly scalp DPC. Unmatched junction bases numbered 7, after V lost 6 bases and J lost 6 bases. Germline lookup yields CDR1 DFQATT and CDR2 SNEGSKA (reference sequence). This CDR3 is built from 12 residues. TCRdb used MiXCR to reprocess the RACE reads, holding one entry per CDR3 protein. This table has about 60,000 distinct CDR3 sequences, approximately 9.3% appearing once. This sample was taken from a study of human T cells and chemical hapten exposure.

This chain connects TRBV20-1 to TRBJ2-7, with 8 positions matching TRBD1. This receptor was obtained from a woman aged 40 to 55 with alopecia areata. Some clones in this sample may be carry-over from other donors' samples. This sample comprised whole blood, obtained in connection with sensitization to the hapten diphenylcyclopropenone (DPC). The CDR3 loop reads CSAPGTGREQYF. CDR3 in DNA: TGCAGTGCGCCCGGGACAGGACGCGAGCAGTACTTC.